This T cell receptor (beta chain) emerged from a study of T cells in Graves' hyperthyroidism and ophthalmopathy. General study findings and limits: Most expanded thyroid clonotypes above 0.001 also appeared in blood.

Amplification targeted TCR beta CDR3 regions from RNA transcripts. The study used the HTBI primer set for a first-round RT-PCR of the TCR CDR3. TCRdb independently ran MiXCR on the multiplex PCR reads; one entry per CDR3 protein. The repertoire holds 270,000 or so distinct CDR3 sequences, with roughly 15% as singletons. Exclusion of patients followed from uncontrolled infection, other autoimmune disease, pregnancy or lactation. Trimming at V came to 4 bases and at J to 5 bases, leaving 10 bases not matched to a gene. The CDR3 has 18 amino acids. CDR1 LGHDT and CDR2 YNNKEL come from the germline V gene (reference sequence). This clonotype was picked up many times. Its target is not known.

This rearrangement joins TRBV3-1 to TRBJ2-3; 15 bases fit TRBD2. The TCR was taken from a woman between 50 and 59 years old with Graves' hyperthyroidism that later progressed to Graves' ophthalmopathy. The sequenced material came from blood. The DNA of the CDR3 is TGTGCCAGCAGCCGGAGACCGGGACTAGCGGGAGGAGGAGATACGCAGTATTTT. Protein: CASSRRPGLAGGGDTQYF.